These 4 T cell receptor beta chains were all obtained from the same sample, sequenced in a study of blood T cell repertoires in COVID-19. Profiled with immunoSEQ multiplex PCR; TCRdb holds only in-frame clones, not every one. The sample yields 110,000 to 150,000 clones, approximately 85% seen once. Sample: peripheral blood. These receptors all come from a man aged 45-65 years with acute or convalescent COVID-19.

This chain uses TRBV5-8 with TRBJ2-5; no definite D call. V was cut by 4 bases and J by 0 bases, with 7 bases left in between. The CDR3 loop spans 13 amino acids. Germline V CDR1 and CDR2: SGHTS, YDEGEE. The CDR3 spells CASSPRYQETQYF. CDR3 sequence (DNA): TGTGCCAGCAGCCCCCGGTACCAAGAGACCCAGTACTTC.

The table lists this clone with a count of one. The chain combines TRBV19 with TRBJ2-3; TRBD1 might be the D (6 bases). The V end was cut by 8 bases, the J end by 7 bases, with 22 bases between. Looked up from germline, CDR1 is LNHDA and CDR2 is SQIVND (reference sequence). This CDR3 is 15 amino acids long. The CDR3 protein is CASGTTGPLLNTQYF. The CDR3 DNA follows: TGTGCCAGTGGTACGACAGGCCCTCTTTTGAATACGCAGTATTTT.

This rearrangement joins TRBV4-1 to TRBJ1-5, with 10 bases fitting TRBD1. The V segment lost 2 bases and the J segment 2 bases; nucleotides outside the gene matches: 3. Looked up from germline, CDR1 is MGHRA and CDR2 is YSYEKL. The CDR3 loop spans 16 amino acids. In nucleotides, the CDR3 is TGCGCCAGCAGCCAAATTGGGACAGGGGGCAATCAGCCCCAGCATTTT. It specifies CASSQIGTGGNQPQHF.

This clone turned up a few times. This chain connects TRBV28 to TRBJ1-5; no reliable D call. Germline V gene data show CDR1 as MDHEN and CDR2 as SYDVKM. The length of the CDR3 is 14 residues. Trimming cost V 8 bases and J 3 bases, with 14 bases left between them. In nucleotides, the CDR3 is TGTGCCAGCCAGGCCCTTAACAACAATCAGCCCCAGCATTTT. It yields the protein CASQALNNNQPQHF.